Here is one T cell receptor (beta chain) with its context. Its antigen is undetermined. The sample originates from a study of regulatory T cells in long-lasting Graves disease. Time point in this sample: persistent/refractory GD, antithyroid drugs over 5 years with positive TRAb. With RNA extracted from PBMCs as input, the TCR library was made. In this cohort, patients came from an endocrinology department located in Xi'an, China. Germline V CDR1 and CDR2: SQVTM, ANQGSEA. The V end lost 3 bases, the J end lost 4 bases, and 14 bases lay between the germline ends. The CDR3 totals 14 residues. TCR beta libraries were built with iRepertoire HTBI primers and Arm-PCR of CDR3 regions. In the original workflow: Identification of gene segments yielded around 63 TRBV and about 15 TRBJ across samples. TCRdb ran MiXCR on the multiplex PCR reads and lists one entry per CDR3 protein. TCRdb, not the original authors, processed these V and J calls. The data hold 400,000 to 500,000 distinct CDR3 sequences, with 21% observed a single time.

Findings of the study overall: There were preferences for TRBV28, TRBJ1-2 and TRBJ2-5 in persistent disease. With under 3,500 shared public clonotypes, persistent patients exceeded new patients, who shared around 970.

The sequenced sample was peripheral blood mononuclear cells (PBMCs), obtained when the disease was refractory, from a patient treated with antithyroid drugs. The chain has TRBV29-1 and TRBJ2-3, with D maybe TRBD1 (5 bases). This receptor was taken from a female donor with Graves disease. As DNA, the CDR3 is TGCAGCGTTGAGGGGCCGAGACTCCCAGATACGCAGTATTTT. Translating it yields CSVEGPRLPDTQYF.